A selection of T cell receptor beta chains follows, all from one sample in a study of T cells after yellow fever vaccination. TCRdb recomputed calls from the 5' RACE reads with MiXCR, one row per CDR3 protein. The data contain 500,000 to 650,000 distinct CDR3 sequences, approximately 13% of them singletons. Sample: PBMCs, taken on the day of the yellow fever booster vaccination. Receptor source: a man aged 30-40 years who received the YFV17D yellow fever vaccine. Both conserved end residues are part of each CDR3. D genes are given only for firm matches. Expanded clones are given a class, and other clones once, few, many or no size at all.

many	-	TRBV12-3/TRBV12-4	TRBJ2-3	TGTGCCAGCAGTTTCAGGACGGGCACAGATACGCAGTATTTT	CASSFRTGTDTQYF
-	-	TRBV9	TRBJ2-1	TGTGCCAGCAGCGTAGAGGGAGGCGTGAGGGGTGGGTATGAGCAGTTCTTC	CASSVEGGVRGGYEQFF
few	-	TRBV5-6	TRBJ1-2	TGTGCCAGCAGCTACCCGACAGGCGATTACTATGGCTACACCTTC	CASSYPTGDYYGYTF
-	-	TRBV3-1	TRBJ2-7	TGTGCCAGCAGCGGACCGACCGGGGTTAGCGACGAGCAGTACTTC	CASSGPTGVSDEQYF
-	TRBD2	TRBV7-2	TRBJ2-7	TGTGCCAGCAGCTCCCCCGCGGCGGGGGTATACGAGCAGTACTTC	CASSSPAAGVYEQYF
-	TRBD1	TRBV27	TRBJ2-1	TGTGCCAGCAGCTCTCTATATGGCAAGGGGGCTGAGCAGTTCTTC	CASSSLYGKGAEQFF
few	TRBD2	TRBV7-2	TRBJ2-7	TGTGCCAGCAGCTTAGGGGCGGGAGTATACGAGCAGTACTTC	CASSLGAGVYEQYF
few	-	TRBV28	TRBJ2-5	TGTGCCAGCAGTTTATTAGGCAGGCCGGGGGAGACCCAGTACTTC	CASSLLGRPGETQYF
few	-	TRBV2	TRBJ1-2	TGTGCCAGCAGTGTTGATCTGGGTGGCTACACCTTC	CASSVDLGGYTF
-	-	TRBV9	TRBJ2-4	TGTGCCAGCAGCATCCTTGGCGAGCAGGGGTACTTC	CASSILGEQGYF
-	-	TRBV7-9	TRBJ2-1	TGTGCCAGCAGGTCAGGCGGCAATGAGCAGTTCTTC	CASRSGGNEQFF
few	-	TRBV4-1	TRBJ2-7	TGCGCCAGCAGCCAAGAAACACACACCATCTACGAGCAGTACTTC	CASSQETHTIYEQYF
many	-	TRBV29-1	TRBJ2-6	TGCAGCGTAAGGGAAGGGAGCTCTGGGGCCAACGTCCTGACTTTC	CSVREGSSGANVLTF
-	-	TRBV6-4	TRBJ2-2	TGTGCCAGCAGTGAGCCGAGTTACGCCGTACAGGGTTCCGGGGAGCTGTTTTTT	CASSEPSYAVQGSGELFF
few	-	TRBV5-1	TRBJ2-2	TGCGCCAGCAGCTTGCAAGGGGCAAAACCCACCGGGGAGCTGTTTTTT	CASSLQGAKPTGELFF
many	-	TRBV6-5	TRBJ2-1	TGTGCCAGCAGAGGGGGAACGGGAGCGCCTCGGTACAATGAGCAGTTCTTC	CASRGGTGAPRYNEQFF
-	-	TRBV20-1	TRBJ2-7	TGCAGTGCTCCGTCTGGGGCGGGGGAGCAGTACTTC	CSAPSGAGEQYF
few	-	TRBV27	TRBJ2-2	TGTGCCAGCAGTTTGCAGGGGGGCAACACCGGGGAGCTGTTTTTT	CASSLQGGNTGELFF
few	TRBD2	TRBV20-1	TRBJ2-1	TGCAGTGCTAGCACAACTAGCGGGAGTGTCAATGAGCAGTTCTTC	CSASTTSGSVNEQFF
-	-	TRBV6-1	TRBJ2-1	TGTGCCAGCAGAACGACTCTTAGCTCCTACAATGAGCAGTTCTTC	CASRTTLSSYNEQFF
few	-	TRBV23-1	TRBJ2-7	TGCGCCAGCAGTCAATCCCATAAGCAGTACTTC	CASSQSHKQYF
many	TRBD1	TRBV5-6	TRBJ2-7	TGTGCCAGCAGCCTAATCCCGGGACAGGGGTTATACGAGCAGTACTTC	CASSLIPGQGLYEQYF
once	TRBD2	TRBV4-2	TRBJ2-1	TGTGCCAGCAGCCAAGCTGGCGGGAGGGCCTCCAATGAGCAGTTCTTC	CASSQAGGRASNEQFF
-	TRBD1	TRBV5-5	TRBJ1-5	TGTGCCACCAAGAGAGACAGGGATGGCAATCAGCCCCAGCATTTT	CATKRDRDGNQPQHF
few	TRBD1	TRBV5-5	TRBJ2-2	TGTGCCAGCAGCTTCCGGACAGGCGGGAACACCGGGGAGCTGTTTTTT	CASSFRTGGNTGELFF
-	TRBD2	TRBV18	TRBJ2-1	TGTGCCAGCTCACCCCTAGCGGGAGCGGTGTACAATGAGCAGTTCTTC	CASSPLAGAVYNEQFF
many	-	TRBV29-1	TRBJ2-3	TGCAGCGTTGACGGGGCGAGGGGGGCGGCAGATACGCAGTATTTT	CSVDGARGAADTQYF
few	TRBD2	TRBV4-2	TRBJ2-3	TGTGCCAGCAGCCAAAACCAAGCGGGATTCACAGATACGCAGTATTTT	CASSQNQAGFTDTQYF
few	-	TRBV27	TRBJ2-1	TGTGCCAGCCCCCGTAAGGGGTTCAATGAGCAGTTCTTC	CASPRKGFNEQFF
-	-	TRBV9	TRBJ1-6	TGTGCCAGCAGCGTAGGAGGGTCCCAACGGGGACCCCTCCACTTT	CASSVGGSQRGPLHF
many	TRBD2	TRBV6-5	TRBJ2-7	TGTGCCAGCAAACCTAGACGGGAGGGCCGCTACGAGCAGTACTTC	CASKPRREGRYEQYF
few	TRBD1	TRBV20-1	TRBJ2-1	TGCAGTGCTTCGGACAGGCGGGTCTCCTACAATGAGCAGTTCTTC	CSASDRRVSYNEQFF
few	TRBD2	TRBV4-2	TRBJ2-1	TGTGCCAGCAGCCATAATAAGCCGGGACTAGCGGGAGTGGGCTCCTACAATGAGCAGTTCTTC	CASSHNKPGLAGVGSYNEQFF
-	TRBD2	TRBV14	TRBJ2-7	TGTGCCAGCAGCCTTGTTAGCGGGAGAGGGTACGAGCAGTACTTC	CASSLVSGRGYEQYF
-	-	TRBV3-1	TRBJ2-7	TGTGCCAGCAGCCACCTCGTAGGAGGCAGGAACGAGCAGTACTTC	CASSHLVGGRNEQYF
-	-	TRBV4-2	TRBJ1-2	TGTGCCAGCAGCCAAGGATTGGTACAGGCAACCTATGGCTACACCTTC	CASSQGLVQATYGYTF
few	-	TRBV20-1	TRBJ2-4	TGCAGTGCTGCTCCAGTCCTAGCCAAAAACATTCAGTACTTC	CSAAPVLAKNIQYF
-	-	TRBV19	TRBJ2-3	TGTGCCAGTAGTACCCTCCAGGGGCCAGATACGCAGTATTTT	CASSTLQGPDTQYF
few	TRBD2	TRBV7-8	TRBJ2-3	TGTGCCAGCAGCTCACCGGGACTAGCGGACACAGATACGCAGTATTTT	CASSSPGLADTDTQYF
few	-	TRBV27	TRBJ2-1	TGTGCCAGCAGCACCGGGACCGCCCTCGTGTATGAGCAGTTCTTC	CASSTGTALVYEQFF
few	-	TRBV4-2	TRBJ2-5	TGTGCCAGCAGCCAAGATGGGCTAGATTCGGGGACCCAGTACTTC	CASSQDGLDSGTQYF
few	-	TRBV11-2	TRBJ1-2	TGTGCCAGCAGCTTAGTAGGGGAGCCTCTGGGCTATGGCTACACCTTC	CASSLVGEPLGYGYTF
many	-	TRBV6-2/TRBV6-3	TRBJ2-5	TGTGCCAGCAGTAGGGTTAAAGAGACCCAGTACTTC	CASSRVKETQYF
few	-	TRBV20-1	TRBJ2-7	TGCAGTCCATCCCGGGGTTCCTACGAGCAGTACTTC	CSPSRGSYEQYF
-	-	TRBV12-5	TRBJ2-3	TGTGCTAGTGGTTTCGCTCGCGGGACAGCATCAGATACGCAGTATTTT	CASGFARGTASDTQYF
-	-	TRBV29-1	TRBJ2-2	TGCAGCGCCCTCAGGGAGGAGGGCACCGGGGAGCTGTTTTTT	CSALREEGTGELFF
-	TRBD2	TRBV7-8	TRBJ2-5	TGTGCCAGCAGCTACCTGGCTAGCGGGAGTGAAGAGACCCAGTACTTC	CASSYLASGSEETQYF
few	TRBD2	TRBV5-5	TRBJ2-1	TGTGCCAGCAGCGCGTTAGCGGGAGGGAAAAATGAGCAGTTCTTC	CASSALAGGKNEQFF
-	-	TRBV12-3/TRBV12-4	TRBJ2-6	TGTGCCAGCAGTTTAGCAATCTCACCTTCTGGGGCCAACGTCCTGACTTTC	CASSLAISPSGANVLTF
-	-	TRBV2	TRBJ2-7	TGTGCCAGCAGTGAGGGACAAAGCTCCTACGAGCAGTACTTC	CASSEGQSSYEQYF
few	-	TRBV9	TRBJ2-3	TGTGCCAGCAGCTCCTCAGGGGGGACACCAAGCACAGATACGCAGTATTTT	CASSSSGGTPSTDTQYF
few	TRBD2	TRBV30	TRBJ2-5	TGTGCCTGGACCTGGGGGGGAGCGGAGACCCAGTACTTC	CAWTWGGAETQYF
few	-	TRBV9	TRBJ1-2	TGTGCCAGCAGCGCAGGGCACAGGGATGGCTACACCTTC	CASSAGHRDGYTF
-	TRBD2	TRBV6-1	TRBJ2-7	TGTGCCAGCAGTCGACAGAGCGGGACCTACGAGCAGTACTTC	CASSRQSGTYEQYF
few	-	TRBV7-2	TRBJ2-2	TGTGCCAGCGGTCCGGGAGTAGCGATTACCGGGGAGCTGTTTTTT	CASGPGVAITGELFF
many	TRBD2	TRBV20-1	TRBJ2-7	TGCAGTGCTTATGGCACTAGCGGGTCCTACGAGCAGTACTTC	CSAYGTSGSYEQYF
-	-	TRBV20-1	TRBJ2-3	TGCAGTGCTCCGAAACTAACTGAGTCTGATACGCAGTATTTT	CSAPKLTESDTQYF
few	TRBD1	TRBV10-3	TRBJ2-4	TGTGCCATCAGTGGTCAGGGGGTGGAGTCGGCCAAAAACATTCAGTACTTC	CAISGQGVESAKNIQYF
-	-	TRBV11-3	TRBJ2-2	TGTGCCAGCAGCTCCAGGGCGGGCAGGGAGCTGTTTTTT	CASSSRAGRELFF
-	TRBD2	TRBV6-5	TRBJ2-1	TGTGCCAGCAGTTCACGCGGGGTAGCGGGCTGGAATGAGCAGTTCTTC	CASSSRGVAGWNEQFF